This is a list of T cell receptor beta chains from one sample in a study of blood T cell repertoires in COVID-19. Here immunoSEQ multiplex PCR was the method, and the copy in TCRdb shows in-frame clones only, minus some. Of some 340,000 clones in the sample, over 80% were seen once. The sequenced material came from PBMCs or T cells enriched from blood (not recorded which). Receptors originate from a woman aged 45-65 years who had recovered from COVID-19. Both conserved end residues are part of each CDR3. The D gene is left open where the match is weak. The listing skips clone size in some rows; elsewhere it reads once, few, many or a size class.

CASSPGAGTGGGNTEAFF,TGTGCCAGCAGCCCCGGGGCCGGGACAGGGGGCGGGAACACTGAAGCTTTCTTT,-,TRBD1,TRBJ1-1,TRBV7-9
CAWRAGQNTEAFF,TGTGCCTGGAGGGCTGGGCAGAACACTGAAGCTTTCTTT,-,-,TRBJ1-1,TRBV30
CASSETSGGTQYF,TGTGCCAGCAGTGAAACTAGCGGGGGTACGCAGTATTTT,-,TRBD2,TRBJ2-3,TRBV2
CASRDYSVTDTQYF,TGTGCCAGTAGAGACTACTCTGTCACAGATACGCAGTATTTT,-,-,TRBJ2-3,TRBV19
CASSWYGDNYGYTF,TGCGCCAGCAGCTGGTACGGGGATAACTATGGCTACACCTTC,-,-,TRBJ1-2,TRBV5-1
CASRRGQFNYGYTF,TGTGCCAGCAGACGGGGACAGTTTAACTATGGCTACACCTTC,-,TRBD1,TRBJ1-2,TRBV27
CASSVGSWGNTIYF,TGTGCCAGCAGCGTAGGGAGTTGGGGAAACACCATATATTTT,few,-,TRBJ1-3,TRBV9
CATTKSSYNEQFF,TGTGCCACGACTAAGAGCTCCTACAATGAGCAGTTCTTC,-,-,TRBJ2-1,TRBV6-5
CASSPGVSYEQYF,TGTGCCAGCAGCCCAGGGGTGTCCTACGAGCAGTACTTC,-,-,TRBJ2-7,TRBV7-2
CASSLGPDNEKLFF,TGTGCCAGCAGCCTAGGCCCCGATAATGAAAAACTGTTTTTT,-,-,TRBJ1-4,TRBV5-4
CASMREYSNQPQHF,TGTGCCAGCATGAGGGAATATAGCAATCAGCCCCAGCATTTT,-,-,TRBJ1-5,TRBV6-5
CASSVVYKGSGEAFF,TGTGCCAGCAGCGTAGTGTATAAGGGGTCTGGTGAAGCTTTCTTT,-,-,TRBJ1-1,TRBV9
CAWHQGTVIGNTIYF,TGTGCCTGGCACCAGGGAACGGTAATAGGGAACACCATATATTTT,-,-,TRBJ1-3,TRBV30
CASSYPGGAWEAFF,TGTGCCAGCAGTTACCCAGGGGGCGCTTGGGAAGCTTTCTTT,-,TRBD1,TRBJ1-1,TRBV28
CASSQEGQGDYGYTF,TGTGCCAGCAGCCAAGAGGGACAGGGTGACTATGGCTACACCTTC,-,TRBD1,TRBJ1-2,TRBV14
CASSLGGEYNEQFF,TGCGCCAGCAGCTTGGGAGGCGAATACAATGAGCAGTTCTTC,-,-,TRBJ2-1,TRBV5-1
CASSLTGQRPYSGANVLTF,TGTGCCAGCAGCTTAACAGGCCAGCGGCCATACTCTGGGGCCAACGTCCTGACTTTC,-,-,TRBJ2-6,TRBV7-3
CASRGGEGTEAFF,TGTGCCAGCAGGGGAGGAGAAGGCACTGAAGCTTTCTTT,once,-,TRBJ1-1,TRBV28
CASSLLGTENTEAFF,TGCGCCAGCAGCTTGCTGGGGACAGAGAACACTGAAGCTTTCTTT,-,TRBD1,TRBJ1-1,TRBV5-1
CASSQLGENYEQYF,TGCGCCAGCAGCCAACTCGGGGAAAACTACGAGCAGTACTTC,-,-,TRBJ2-7,TRBV5-1
CASSTLGLSEAFF,TGTGCCAGCAGCACCCTGGGACTGTCTGAAGCTTTCTTT,-,-,TRBJ1-1,TRBV6-2/TRBV6-3
CASSTSGRAENTGELFF,TGCGCCAGCAGCACTAGCGGGAGGGCCGAGAACACCGGGGAGCTGTTTTTT,-,TRBD2,TRBJ2-2,TRBV5-1
CASSIQGASNQPQHF,TGTGCCAGTAGTATACAGGGGGCAAGCAATCAGCCCCAGCATTTT,-,TRBD1,TRBJ1-5,TRBV19
CASSRGQGAQLINQPQHF,TGTGCCAGTAGTAGGGGACAGGGGGCGCAACTCATCAATCAGCCCCAGCATTTT,-,TRBD1,TRBJ1-5,TRBV19
CASALNTEAFF,TGTGCTAGTGCCCTAAACACTGAAGCTTTCTTT,-,-,TRBJ1-1,TRBV12-5
CAGSKWEQPQHF,TGTGCCGGGAGCAAGTGGGAACAGCCCCAGCATTTT,-,-,TRBJ1-5,TRBV28
CASSESDGTSGSYEQYF,TGCGCCAGCAGTGAGTCGGATGGGACTAGCGGCTCCTACGAGCAGTACTTC,few,TRBD2,TRBJ2-7,TRBV10-1
CASSPLGQGVTEAFF,TGTGCCAGCAGCCCCCTGGGACAGGGGGTCACTGAAGCTTTCTTT,-,TRBD1,TRBJ1-1,TRBV9
CAISGRGFSTDTQYF,TGTGCCATCAGTGGCCGGGGGTTTAGCACAGATACGCAGTATTTT,-,-,TRBJ2-3,TRBV10-3
CASSVTALTTNEKLFF,TGTGCCAGCAGTGTTACAGCCTTGACAACTAATGAAAAACTGTTTTTT,once,-,TRBJ1-4,TRBV25-1
CAWAIRTTGHEAFF,TGTGCCTGGGCTATTCGGACAACGGGACATGAAGCTTTCTTT,-,-,TRBJ1-1,TRBV30
CASSQERSQNTEAFF,TGCGCCAGCAGCCAAGAACGGAGCCAGAACACTGAAGCTTTCTTT,once,-,TRBJ1-1,TRBV4-3
CASSPQGHTEAFF,TGTGCCAGCAGCCCCCAGGGGCACACTGAAGCTTTCTTT,few,-,TRBJ1-1,TRBV6-5
CASSSLLRAQNYEQYF,TGTGCCAGCAGCTCACTACTCAGGGCCCAGAACTACGAGCAGTACTTC,once,-,TRBJ2-7,TRBV11-2
CASSLVPVEVGRANTEAFF,TGTGCCAGCAGCTTAGTTCCAGTTGAGGTGGGCAGGGCGAACACTGAAGCTTTCTTT,-,-,TRBJ1-1,TRBV7-2
CASSLGAGSDYGYTF,TGTGCCAGCAGCTTAGGGGCAGGGTCGGACTATGGCTACACCTTC,-,-,TRBJ1-2,TRBV11-3
CASSPDRVNEKLFF,TGTGCCAGCAGCCCGGACAGGGTTAATGAAAAACTGTTTTTT,-,TRBD1,TRBJ1-4,TRBV2
CASSTQHPSTGEAFF,TGTGCCAGTAGTACCCAACACCCTTCGACAGGTGAAGCTTTCTTT,-,-,TRBJ1-1,TRBV19
CASSLLAGTEAFF,TGTGCCAGCAGCCTCCTAGCGGGCACTGAAGCTTTCTTT,once,-,TRBJ1-1,TRBV11-3
CASSQDMVGGRGAFF,TGTGCCAGCAGCCAAGATATGGTAGGTGGTCGGGGAGCTTTCTTT,-,-,TRBJ1-1,TRBV3-1/TRBV3-2
CASSERVPGPFGYTF,TGTGCCAGCAGTGAAAGGGTTCCAGGGCCTTTTGGCTACACCTTC,-,-,TRBJ1-2,TRBV2
CASTHDGTAQETQYF,TGCGCCAGCACTCACGACGGGACAGCGCAAGAGACCCAGTACTTC,-,TRBD1,TRBJ2-5,TRBV5-1
CASSSYRDGRGNQPQHF,TGTGCCAGCAGTTCGTACCGCGACGGGAGAGGCAATCAGCCCCAGCATTTT,-,-,TRBJ1-5,TRBV27
CASSDRGLRNTEAFF,TGTGCCAGCAGTGACAGGGGGCTTAGGAACACTGAAGCTTTCTTT,-,TRBD1,TRBJ1-1,TRBV2
CASSSDRGVMGRQYF,TGTGCCAGCAGCTCGGACAGGGGAGTAATGGGCCGGCAGTACTTC,-,TRBD1,TRBJ2-7,TRBV5-4
CASSEGTGGNYGYTF,TGTGCCAGCAGTGAAGGGACAGGGGGCAACTATGGCTACACCTTC,-,TRBD1,TRBJ1-2,TRBV6-1
CASSLVSRVGRPYNEQFF,TGTGCCAGCAGCTTGGTGAGCAGGGTAGGTCGCCCCTACAATGAGCAGTTCTTC,-,-,TRBJ2-1,TRBV5-6
CASSYSGTGNSPLHF,TGTGCCAGCAGTTACTCGGGGACAGGCAATTCACCCCTCCACTTT,-,TRBD1,TRBJ1-6,TRBV6-5
CATSSQGVDYGYTF,TGTGCCACCAGCTCACAGGGGGTCGACTATGGCTACACCTTC,-,TRBD1,TRBJ1-2,TRBV15
CASSPPWTSGTRRSIEQYF,TGTGCCAGCAGCCCTCCGTGGACTAGCGGGACTAGACGCAGTATCGAGCAGTACTTC,-,TRBD2,TRBJ2-7,TRBV3-1/TRBV3-2
CASSSGTGADTQYF,TGTGCCAGTAGTTCGGGGACAGGGGCAGATACGCAGTATTTT,-,TRBD1,TRBJ2-3,TRBV19
CASSVADGAGYEKLFF,TGTGCCAGCAGCGTAGCCGACGGAGCAGGGTATGAAAAACTGTTTTTT,-,-,TRBJ1-4,TRBV9
CASSQGGTGITEAFF,TGTGCCAGCAGCCAGGGGGGGACAGGGATCACTGAAGCTTTCTTT,-,TRBD1,TRBJ1-1,TRBV3-1/TRBV3-2
CASSLWRPGGGELFF,TGTGCCAGCAGCTTATGGAGACCCGGCGGCGGGGAGCTGTTTTTT,-,-,TRBJ2-2,TRBV7-3